The 5 T cell receptor beta chains in this list originate from one sample, sequenced in a study of blood T cell repertoires in COVID-19. Assay used: immunoSEQ multiplex PCR; TCRdb lists only in-frame clones, some missing. The sample consists of fewer than 200,000 clones, around 87% of them appearing once. Sequencing was carried out using peripheral blood. The origin of the receptors is a woman in her 70s with COVID-19, enrolled during active disease.

The J gene is TRBJ1-1, the V gene TRBV28; no clear D. This CDR3 region has 14 residues. CDR1 and CDR2 from the germline V gene are MDHEN and SYDVKM. Trimming stripped 5 bases from V and 5 bases from J, with 15 bases between. The CDR3 protein is CASSPHSEGTEAFF. The CDR3 nucleotides are TGTGCCAGCAGTCCGCACTCCGAGGGAACTGAAGCTTTCTTT.

The chain carries TRBV2 and TRBJ1-6; 7 bases are shared with TRBD1. The ends lost 8 bases at V and 8 bases at J; junction bases unmatched: 9. CDR3 size: 14 residues. Germline V gene data show CDR1 as SNHLY and CDR2 as FYNNEI. The CDR3 is CASRYRGEDSPLHF. DNA of the CDR3: TGTGCCAGCCGATACAGGGGTGAGGATTCACCCCTCCACTTT.

The genes are TRBV29-1 and TRBJ2-3; TRBD1 is a possible D gene (6 bases). Trimming took off 7 bases at V and 2 bases at J, with 16 bases between the two ends. Germline values: CDR1 SQVTM, CDR2 ANQGSEA. The CDR3 runs 14 residues. CDR3 bases: TGCAGCGCAAGCTCCACAGGGTACACAGATACGCAGTATTTT. The encoded protein is CSASSTGYTDTQYF.

The genes are TRBV5-8 and TRBJ2-7; D is unclear. Germline values: CDR1 SGHTS, CDR2 YDEGEE. The length of the CDR3 is 14 residues. Trimming took off 4 bases at V and 5 bases at J, with 16 bases between the two ends. CDR3 sequence: CASSVVSVPHEQYF. The CDR3 DNA follows: TGTGCCAGCAGCGTTGTCAGCGTGCCCCACGAGCAGTACTTC.

The chain couples TRBV7-8 to TRBJ2-3, with unresolved D. The CDR3 has 12 residues. Germline V gives CDR1 SGHVS, CDR2 FQNEAQ. V dropped 5 bases and J dropped 0 bases, with 3 bases sitting between them. CDR3 coding DNA: TGTGCCAGCAGCCCTAGCACAGATACGCAGTATTTT. Translated, it gives CASSPSTDTQYF.